Below, 20 T cell receptor beta chains from the same sample are listed, as sequenced in a study of cytomegalovirus exposure and HLA in healthy donors. Assay used: immunoSEQ multiplex PCR; TCRdb lists only in-frame clones, some missing. The sample lists 150,000 to 200,000 clones, 86% occurring once. The sample consisted of PBMCs. The receptors were sampled from a young woman in good health and CMV-seronegative.

V gene TRBV30 combines with J gene TRBJ1-4; the D gene is possibly TRBD1 (5 bases). Germline CDR1 and CDR2: GTSNPN and SVGIG (reference sequence). Deletions cut 0 bases from V and 10 bases from J, with 24 bases between. The CDR3 runs 17 residues. CDR3: CAWSVRVSVEGRGKLFF. CDR3 in DNA: TGTGCCTGGAGTGTACGGGTTTCGGTGGAGGGGCGGGGAAAACTGTTTTTT.

The chain employs TRBV7-2 and TRBJ2-7, with 7 nucleotides matching TRBD1. The trim removed 9 bases at V and 4 bases at J, leaving 15 bases unmatched. CDR3 length: 15 residues. Germline V lookup: CDR1 SGHTA, CDR2 FQGNSA. CDR3: CASLSVGQITYEQYF. The CDR3 bases are TGTGCCAGTTTATCAGTGGGACAGATAACTTACGAGCAGTACTTC.

The chain employs TRBV29-1 and TRBJ2-5; 8 nucleotides agree with TRBD2. The CDR3 consists of 14 residues. Unmatched junction bases numbered 7, after V lost 6 bases and J lost 1 base. Germline assignment: CDR1 SQVTM and CDR2 ANQGSEA. CDR3 residues: CSVRGGPIQETQYF. The CDR3 DNA reads TGCAGCGTACGCGGGGGGCCAATCCAAGAGACCCAGTACTTC.

In its sample, this clone was seen a few times. The chain joins TRBV2 to TRBJ2-7; D call uncertain. Trimming cost V 3 bases and J 2 bases, with 5 bases left between them. From germline, CDR1 is SNHLY and CDR2 FYNNEI. The CDR3 sequence is 12 residues long. The CDR3 DNA sequence: TGTGCCAGCAGTGATAGCCCCTACGAGCAGTACTTC. Amino acids: CASSDSPYEQYF.

V usage is TRBV7-9 and J usage is TRBJ1-5; no reliable D call. Trimming removed 0 bases at V and 5 bases at J, with 8 bases between. CDR1 and CDR2 (germline): SEHNR, FQNEAQ (reference sequence). The CDR3 runs to 14 residues. CDR3 sequence: CASSLASADQPQHF. The CDR3 coding sequence is TGTGCCAGCAGCTTAGCCAGCGCCGATCAGCCCCAGCATTTT.

The chain has TRBV4-1 and TRBJ1-5; D uncertain. The CDR3 consists of 16 residues. The germline V and J ends were trimmed by 1 base and 0 bases, with 10 bases remaining between them. Germline assignment: CDR1 MGHRA and CDR2 YSYEKL. This CDR3 is CASSQVNSHSNQPQHF. The DNA of the CDR3 is TGCGCCAGCAGCCAAGTTAACAGTCATAGCAATCAGCCCCAGCATTTT.

This rearrangement joins TRBV28 to TRBJ2-3, with 9 positions matching TRBD2. This CDR3 has 15 amino acids. Germline V lookup: CDR1 MDHEN, CDR2 SYDVKM. The V and J ends lost 5 bases and 3 bases, in that order; junction bases with no gene match: 6. The CDR3 bases are TGTGCCAGCAGTAGAGCTAGCGGGAAAACAGATACGCAGTATTTT. This translates into CASSRASGKTDTQYF.

About this clone: This CDR3 fails to terminate in the conserved phenylalanine or tryptophan, so it likely reflects a read error. The limits of the CDR3 on the DNA are not certain, so only TCRdb's listed CDR3 is given. The chain uses TRBV7-8 and TRBJ2-7; no check of the table's D call, TRBD1, against the DNA was made. From germline, CDR1 is SGHVS and CDR2 FQNEAQ. The CDR3 has 14 residues if both end residues are counted. CDR3 amino acids: CASSYATTGAMTII.

This clone has only a few counts. V gene TRBV29-1 combines with J gene TRBJ2-5, with 10 bases that match TRBD2. V lost 8 bases, J lost 5 bases, and 11 bases stayed unmatched. Germline-derived CDR1 and CDR2 are SQVTM and ANQGSEA. The CDR3 has 14 residues. CDR3 sequence: CSLRAGGPGETQYF. In DNA form, the CDR3 reads TGCAGCCTGAGAGCGGGAGGGCCGGGGGAGACCCAGTACTTC.

The chain couples TRBV20-1 to TRBJ2-5; D not resolved. The ends were cut back, 2 bases at V and 5 bases at J, with 6 bases in the middle. The CDR3 is 11 amino acids. Looked up from germline, CDR1 is DFQATT and CDR2 is SNEGSKA (reference sequence). CDR3 sequence reads: CSARHRETQYF. The CDR3 DNA is TGCAGTGCTAGACACCGGGAGACCCAGTACTTC.

CDR3 coding DNA: TGTGCCAGCAGCCCACCTTCAGGCTATACGCAGTATTTT. Encoded protein: CASSPPSGYTQYF. The chain carries TRBV7-9 and TRBJ2-3; D unclear. From germline, CDR1 is SEHNR and CDR2 FQNEAQ (reference sequence). This CDR3 contains 13 residues. V was trimmed by 5 bases and J by 7 bases, leaving 13 bases between them.

This chain links TRBV18 with TRBJ2-7; D uncertain. The CDR3 has 14 amino acids. From germline, CDR1 is KGHSH and CDR2 LQKENI. Trimming took 3 bases from V and 7 from J, leaving 16 bases between them. The CDR3 coding sequence is TGTGCCAGCTCACCTGACTCCCTAGGCCGAGAGCAGTACTTC. This gives the protein CASSPDSLGREQYF.

V gene TRBV10-3 combines with J gene TRBJ1-5; TRBD1 agrees at 7 bases. V was pared by 4 bases and J by 5 bases, with 14 bases of the junction left unmatched. The CDR3 spans 17 residues. Germline loops: CDR1 ENHRY, CDR2 SYGVKD. CDR3 nucleotides: TGTGCCATCAGTGCCTCACCGGTGGGCAGGGGGGATCAGCCCCAGCATTTT. Translation: CAISASPVGRGDQPQHF.

V is TRBV25-1 and J is TRBJ1-2; D is possibly TRBD1 (5 bases). This CDR3 spans 15 amino acids. Germline V CDR1 and CDR2: MGHDK, SYGVNS. Between the trimmed V and J ends, which lost 8 bases and 3 bases, there was a span of 19 bases. CDR3 in amino acids: CASLFRDGGDYGYTF. The CDR3 DNA reads as TGTGCCAGCCTTTTCCGGGACGGAGGGGACTATGGCTACACCTTC.

This rearrangement joins TRBV9 to TRBJ2-7, with a possible D match to TRBD1 (5 bases). Germline values: CDR1 SGDLS, CDR2 YYNGEE. There are 15 residues in the CDR3. With 4 bases removed from V and 1 base from J, the gap between germline ends came to 15 bases. The CDR3 DNA sequence: TGTGCCAGCAGCTCCAGGGATACCCCATCCTACGAGCAGTACTTC. Its translation is CASSSRDTPSYEQYF.

The chain is built from TRBV6-1 and TRBJ2-7; TRBD1 might be the D (6 bases). V was shortened by 5 bases and J by 3 bases, with 8 bases between the two germline ends. CDR1 and CDR2 (germline): MNHNS, SASEGT. The CDR3 has 12 residues. CDR3: CASSTGNYEQYF. The CDR3 bases are TGTGCCAGCAGTACAGGGAACTACGAGCAGTACTTC.

This clone occurred a few times. The chain combines TRBV7-2 with TRBJ1-4; D not certain. CDR1 and CDR2 (germline): SGHTA, FQGNSA. This CDR3 contains 11 residues. V was cut by 5 bases and J by 10 bases, with 8 bases left in between. In DNA, the CDR3 is TGTGCCAGCAGCCCCGGCGGAAAACTGTTTTTT. This sequence encodes CASSPGGKLFF.

V gene TRBV5-1 combines with J gene TRBJ1-2; TRBD1 matches at 7 bases. CDR1 is SGHRS and CDR2 is YFSETQ in the germline V gene. The CDR3 is 13 residues long. The J segment lost 7 bases and the V segment lost 5 bases, leaving 8 bases of the junction unmatched. The CDR3, as DNA: TGCGCCAGCAGGTTAGACAGGGTGGCTGGCTACACCTTC. Translated: CASRLDRVAGYTF.

V usage is TRBV9 and J usage is TRBJ2-3; TRBD2 matches 15 bases. Trimming took 4 bases from V and 4 from J; bases not matched to a gene: 7. The CDR3 is 17 residues long. CDR1 is SGDLS, CDR2 YYNGEE, per germline. The CDR3 loop reads CASSKGLAGGHADTQYF. The DNA of the CDR3 is TGTGCCAGCAGCAAAGGACTAGCGGGGGGGCATGCAGATACGCAGTATTTT.

The chain uses TRBV18 and TRBJ2-3; D remains unclear. The CDR3 totals 14 residues. V was pared by 4 bases and J by 2 bases, with 10 bases between. The germline V gene has CDR1 KGHSH and CDR2 LQKENI. CDR3: CASSHEALTDTQYF. The CDR3 nucleotides are TGTGCCAGCTCACACGAAGCGCTCACAGATACGCAGTATTTT.